Each of the 7 T cell receptor beta chains below was sequenced from the same sample in a study of human T cells and chemical hapten exposure. TCRdb fed the RACE reads into MiXCR, producing one record per CDR3 protein. The sample contains under 200,000 distinct CDR3 sequences, 28% of which appear only once. The time point here: patch test 3, about 24 weeks after DPC sensitization. The treatment here: therapeutic diphenylcyclopropenone sensitization with weekly scalp DPC. The sample was whole blood, taken in connection with sensitization to the hapten diphenylcyclopropenone (DPC). These receptor sequences come from a woman aged 18-35 years with alopecia areata. Some clones in this sample may be carry-over from other donors' samples.

This CDR3 reads CASTLGPETQYF. In DNA form, the CDR3 reads TGTGCCAGCACGTTAGGCCCCGAGACCCAGTACTTC. V is TRBV12-3 or TRBV12-4 and J is TRBJ2-5; D gene uncertain. The ends were cut back, 7 bases at V and 5 bases at J, with 11 bases in the middle. This CDR3 spans 12 amino acids.

The CDR3 nucleotides read TGTGCCAGCAGACCGGACGGTTCGGGTGAAGCTTTCTTT. Translated, it gives CASRPDGSGEAFF. The chain links TRBV7-2 to TRBJ1-1; D uncertain. CDR1 is SGHTA, CDR2 FQGNSA, per germline. CDR3 length equals 13 residues. Trimming removed 6 bases at V and 7 bases at J, with 15 bases between.

The V gene is TRBV20-1, the J gene TRBJ2-1; 8 bases are shared with TRBD2. J gave up 6 bases and V 8 bases, and 6 bases lay outside the gene matches. CDR1 and CDR2 (germline): DFQATT, SNEGSKA (reference sequence). The CDR3 consists of 12 residues. CDR3 amino acids: CSSGGPFNEQFF. CDR3 sequence (DNA): TGCAGTTCGGGGGGGCCGTTCAATGAGCAGTTCTTC.

The rearrangement links TRBV6-2 or TRBV6-3 to TRBJ2-1; 7 positions agree with TRBD1. CDR3 length: 16 residues. CDR1 MNHEY and CDR2 SVGEGT come from the germline V gene. V was clipped by 5 bases and J by 1 base; unmatched bases: 8. CDR3 DNA: TGTGCCAGCAGTGCCCCCGAGACAGGGTCCTACAATGAGCAGTTCTTC. Translated: CASSAPETGSYNEQFF.

This clonotype was picked up a small number of times. The chain uses TRBV19 and TRBJ2-4, with D perhaps matching TRBD1 (6 bases). V lost 9 bases and J 2 bases, leaving 11 bases between the germline ends. CDR1 LNHDA and CDR2 SQIVND come from the germline V gene (reference sequence). The CDR3 is 13 residues long. The CDR3, as DNA: TGTGCCAGCGAACAGGGAACCAAAAACATTCAGTACTTC. Translating it yields CASEQGTKNIQYF.

Written as DNA, the CDR3 is TGTGCCAGCAGCTTAATCGGCTCCGCAACTAATGAAAAACTGTTTTTT. Protein product: CASSLIGSATNEKLFF. This sequence joins TRBV7-2 and TRBJ1-4; unclear D gene. Trimming removed 2 bases from V and 0 bases from J, with 10 bases in between. Germline V gene data show CDR1 as SGHTA and CDR2 as FQGNSA. The CDR3 sequence is 16 residues long. The full variable domain, with the rest looked up from reference TRBV7-2 and TRBJ1-4, is GAGVSQSPSNKVTEKGKDVELRCDPISGHTALYWYRQSLGQGLEFLIYFQGNSAPDKSGLPSDRFSAERTGGSVSTLTIQRTQQEDSAVYLCASSLIGSATNEKLFFGSGTQLSVL.

The chain joins TRBV30 to TRBJ1-1; D not certain. Germline CDR1 GTSNPN, CDR2 SVGIG (reference sequence). With 1 base removed from V and 0 bases from J, the gap between germline ends came to 9 bases. This CDR3 comprises 14 residues. CDR3 bases: TGTGCCTGGAGTGGGAGCAACTTGAACACTGAAGCTTTCTTT. This gives the protein CAWSGSNLNTEAFF. The full variable domain, rest sourced from reference TRBV30 and TRBJ1-1, is SQTIHQWPATLVQPVGSPLSLECTVEGTSNPNLYWYRQAAGRGLQLLFYSVGIGQISSEVPQNLSASRPQDRQFILSSKKLLLSDSGFYLCAWSGSNLNTEAFFGQGTRLTVV.